This record covers a single T cell receptor (beta chain). The sample originates from a study of control samples from healthy donors and cancer patients. The germline V and J ends were trimmed by 7 bases and 4 bases, with 14 bases remaining between them. The CDR3 loop spans 13 amino acids. The assay was immunoSEQ multiplex PCR, and TCRdb's table has in-frame clones only and misses some. The top ten hold under 14% of the sample, which has approximately 76,000 clones, about 79% seen once. Sequencing was carried out using PBMCs. V and J are TRBV23-1 and TRBJ2-7; D perhaps matches TRBD1 (5 bases). TRBV23-1 belongs to the ORF category, with a function that is uncertain. The clonotype was recovered from a man aged 60 to 75 with head and neck cancer. CDR3 sequence reads: CASTSPQGYEQYF. The DNA of the CDR3 is TGCGCCAGCACCTCCCCTCAGGGATACGAGCAGTACTTC.